These 14 T cell receptor beta chains were all obtained from the same sample, sequenced in a study of OX40 agonist ivuxolimab in advanced cancers. Clones were sequenced by immunoSEQ multiplex PCR, and TCRdb holds only the in-frame ones, with some missing. Here the sample spans tens of thousands of clones, around 82% being singletons. The material sequenced was CD4+ or CD8+ T cells sorted from blood, taken in a trial of the OX40 agonist ivuxolimab. These receptors all stem from an adult with an advanced solid tumor such as melanoma, head and neck, liver or kidney cancer.

This clone was seen a single time. The chain has TRBV5-6 and TRBJ1-1; no firm D call. This CDR3 is 11 amino acids long. CDR1 and CDR2 (germline): SGHDT, YYEEEE. V lost 4 bases, J lost 4 bases, and 5 bases lay in between. The chain's CDR3 is CASSVSTEAFF. As DNA, the CDR3 is TGTGCCAGCAGCGTTTCCACTGAAGCTTTCTTT.

This chain connects TRBV18 to TRBJ2-7, with 10 bases identical to TRBD1. After removal of 5 bases from V and 4 bases from J, the junction contained 5 bases not matched to a gene. Germline-derived CDR1 and CDR2 are KGHSH and LQKENI. The CDR3 is made up of 14 amino acids. This CDR3 is CASSSGQGLYEQYF. The DNA of the CDR3 is TGTGCCAGCTCATCGGGACAGGGGCTTTACGAGCAGTACTTC.

This clone came up a few times. The chain is built from TRBV5-1 and TRBJ2-7; D is perhaps TRBD2 (6 bases). The CDR3 has 14 amino acids. Germline V gives CDR1 SGHRS, CDR2 YFSETQ. Deletions cut 4 bases from V and 3 bases from J, with 14 bases between. The CDR3 loop is CASSPLRGYYEQYF. CDR3 nucleotide sequence: TGCGCCAGCAGCCCATTGCGGGGCTACTACGAGCAGTACTTC.

The chain combines TRBV11-2 with TRBJ2-4, with TRBD1 identical over 9 bases. The length of the CDR3 is 13 residues. From germline, CDR1 is SGHAT and CDR2 FQNNGV. With 3 bases clipped from V and 8 bases from J, the junction kept 2 bases outside the gene matches. The CDR3 coding sequence is TGTGCCAGCAGCTTGGACAGGGGTGACATTCAGTACTTC. Its protein is CASSLDRGDIQYF.

The chain is built from TRBV6-5 and TRBJ2-3; 10 bases map to TRBD1. V trimming: 7 bases; J trimming: 5 bases; junction bases outside the gene matches: 9. The germline CDR1 and CDR2 sequences are MNHEY and SVGAGI. The CDR3 has 15 amino acids. CDR3 nucleotide sequence: TGTGCCAGCACCCCGCCGGGACAGGGGCAAGATACGCAGTATTTT. It codes for CASTPPGQGQDTQYF.

The genes are TRBV11-1 and TRBJ1-1, with D perhaps TRBD1 (6 bases). The germline V gene has CDR1 SGHAT and CDR2 FQDESV (reference sequence). This CDR3 spans 16 amino acids. V was shortened by 5 bases and J by 6 bases, with 22 bases between the two germline ends. The CDR3 loop is CASSPFRSGGRAEAFF. The CDR3 region has the DNA TGTGCCAGCAGCCCCTTCCGAAGTGGGGGGCGCGCTGAAGCTTTCTTT. The full variable domain, in which reference TRBV11-1 and TRBJ1-1 provide the parts outside the CDR3, is EAEVAQSPRYKITEKSQAVAFWCDPISGHATLYWYRQILGQGPELLVQFQDESVVDDSQLPKDRFSAERLKGVDSTLKIQPAELGDSAMYLCASSPFRSGGRAEAFFGQGTRLTVV.

CDR3 protein: CAWRLNNYGYTF. As DNA, the CDR3 is TGTGCCTGGAGACTGAATAACTATGGCTACACCTTC. The chain employs TRBV30 and TRBJ1-2; D remains unclear. CDR1 GTSNPN and CDR2 SVGIG come from the germline V gene (reference sequence). The ends were cut back, 3 bases at V and 1 base at J, with 6 bases in the middle. The CDR3 extends over 12 amino acids.

V and J are TRBV7-3 and TRBJ2-7; TRBD2 agrees at 10 bases. This CDR3 region has 20 residues. Germline loops: CDR1 SGHTA, CDR2 FQGTGA. J gave up 4 bases and V 7 bases, and 25 bases lay outside the gene matches. CDR3 in DNA: TGTGCCAGCAACCTCGAAACGGGGGTGGGACTAGCGCCCGGGGCATACGAGCAGTACTTC. It codes for CASNLETGVGLAPGAYEQYF.

The chain carries TRBV2 and TRBJ2-7, with 9 positions matching TRBD1. Germline-derived CDR1 and CDR2 are SNHLY and FYNNEI. The CDR3 sequence is 13 residues long. Unmatched junction bases numbered 2, after V lost 6 bases and J lost 2 bases. The CDR3 DNA reads as TGTGCCAGCAGGAGACAGGGGGCCTACGAGCAGTACTTC. It translates to CASRRQGAYEQYF. The full variable domain, with the rest looked up from reference TRBV2 and TRBJ2-7, is EPEVTQTPSHQVTQMGQEVILRCVPISNHLYFYWYRQILGQKVEFLVSFYNNEISEKSEIFDDQFSVERPDGSNFTLKIRSTKLEDSAMYFCASRRQGAYEQYFGPGTRLTVT.

To note about this clone: Germline is not matched at one junction end, which may reflect a read error. The V gene is TRBV7-7, the J gene TRBJ2-1; TRBD1 aligns across 10 bases. The CDR3 contains 13 residues. Germline V gives CDR1 SSHAT, CDR2 FNYEAQ (reference sequence). The CDR3 region has the DNA TGTGCTAGCAGCCTGGGGACAGGGGATGAGCAGTTCTTC. Protein sequence: CASSLGTGDEQFF.

The chain is built from TRBV10-2 and TRBJ1-6; D is unclear. The V end lost 3 bases, the J end lost 7 bases, and 7 bases lay between the germline ends. This CDR3 is 13 amino acids long. Looked up from germline, CDR1 is WSHSY and CDR2 is SAAADI. The CDR3 sequence is CASSEQFNSPLHF. The CDR3 DNA reads TGCGCCAGCAGTGAACAGTTCAATTCACCCCTCCACTTT.

This chain joins TRBV6-1 and TRBJ2-7, with D maybe TRBD2 (6 bases). This CDR3 is built from 15 residues. Germline values: CDR1 MNHNS, CDR2 SASEGT. Trimming removed 4 bases at V and 0 bases at J, with 13 bases between. This CDR3 reads CASSVTLTSSYEQYF. The CDR3 DNA reads TGTGCCAGCAGTGTGACTCTGACTAGCTCCTACGAGCAGTACTTC.

V is TRBV6-5 and J is TRBJ2-2, with 7 bases lining up with TRBD1. Germline V gene data show CDR1 as MNHEY and CDR2 as SVGAGI. The CDR3 has 14 residues. V shed 5 bases, J shed 4 bases, and the junction held 4 bases outside the gene matches. This CDR3 reads CASSRTGTTGELFF. The CDR3 bases are TGTGCCAGCAGTCGGACAGGTACCACCGGGGAGCTGTTTTTT.

This clone has a single count. This sequence joins TRBV19 and TRBJ1-1; D is perhaps TRBD1 (6 bases). V lost 3 bases and J 6 bases, leaving 11 bases between the germline ends. The germline gives CDR1 LNHDA, CDR2 SQIVND (reference sequence). This CDR3 is built from 13 residues. CDR3 protein: CASSIVGGPEAFF. The CDR3 bases are TGTGCCAGTAGTATCGTCGGGGGGCCTGAAGCTTTCTTT.